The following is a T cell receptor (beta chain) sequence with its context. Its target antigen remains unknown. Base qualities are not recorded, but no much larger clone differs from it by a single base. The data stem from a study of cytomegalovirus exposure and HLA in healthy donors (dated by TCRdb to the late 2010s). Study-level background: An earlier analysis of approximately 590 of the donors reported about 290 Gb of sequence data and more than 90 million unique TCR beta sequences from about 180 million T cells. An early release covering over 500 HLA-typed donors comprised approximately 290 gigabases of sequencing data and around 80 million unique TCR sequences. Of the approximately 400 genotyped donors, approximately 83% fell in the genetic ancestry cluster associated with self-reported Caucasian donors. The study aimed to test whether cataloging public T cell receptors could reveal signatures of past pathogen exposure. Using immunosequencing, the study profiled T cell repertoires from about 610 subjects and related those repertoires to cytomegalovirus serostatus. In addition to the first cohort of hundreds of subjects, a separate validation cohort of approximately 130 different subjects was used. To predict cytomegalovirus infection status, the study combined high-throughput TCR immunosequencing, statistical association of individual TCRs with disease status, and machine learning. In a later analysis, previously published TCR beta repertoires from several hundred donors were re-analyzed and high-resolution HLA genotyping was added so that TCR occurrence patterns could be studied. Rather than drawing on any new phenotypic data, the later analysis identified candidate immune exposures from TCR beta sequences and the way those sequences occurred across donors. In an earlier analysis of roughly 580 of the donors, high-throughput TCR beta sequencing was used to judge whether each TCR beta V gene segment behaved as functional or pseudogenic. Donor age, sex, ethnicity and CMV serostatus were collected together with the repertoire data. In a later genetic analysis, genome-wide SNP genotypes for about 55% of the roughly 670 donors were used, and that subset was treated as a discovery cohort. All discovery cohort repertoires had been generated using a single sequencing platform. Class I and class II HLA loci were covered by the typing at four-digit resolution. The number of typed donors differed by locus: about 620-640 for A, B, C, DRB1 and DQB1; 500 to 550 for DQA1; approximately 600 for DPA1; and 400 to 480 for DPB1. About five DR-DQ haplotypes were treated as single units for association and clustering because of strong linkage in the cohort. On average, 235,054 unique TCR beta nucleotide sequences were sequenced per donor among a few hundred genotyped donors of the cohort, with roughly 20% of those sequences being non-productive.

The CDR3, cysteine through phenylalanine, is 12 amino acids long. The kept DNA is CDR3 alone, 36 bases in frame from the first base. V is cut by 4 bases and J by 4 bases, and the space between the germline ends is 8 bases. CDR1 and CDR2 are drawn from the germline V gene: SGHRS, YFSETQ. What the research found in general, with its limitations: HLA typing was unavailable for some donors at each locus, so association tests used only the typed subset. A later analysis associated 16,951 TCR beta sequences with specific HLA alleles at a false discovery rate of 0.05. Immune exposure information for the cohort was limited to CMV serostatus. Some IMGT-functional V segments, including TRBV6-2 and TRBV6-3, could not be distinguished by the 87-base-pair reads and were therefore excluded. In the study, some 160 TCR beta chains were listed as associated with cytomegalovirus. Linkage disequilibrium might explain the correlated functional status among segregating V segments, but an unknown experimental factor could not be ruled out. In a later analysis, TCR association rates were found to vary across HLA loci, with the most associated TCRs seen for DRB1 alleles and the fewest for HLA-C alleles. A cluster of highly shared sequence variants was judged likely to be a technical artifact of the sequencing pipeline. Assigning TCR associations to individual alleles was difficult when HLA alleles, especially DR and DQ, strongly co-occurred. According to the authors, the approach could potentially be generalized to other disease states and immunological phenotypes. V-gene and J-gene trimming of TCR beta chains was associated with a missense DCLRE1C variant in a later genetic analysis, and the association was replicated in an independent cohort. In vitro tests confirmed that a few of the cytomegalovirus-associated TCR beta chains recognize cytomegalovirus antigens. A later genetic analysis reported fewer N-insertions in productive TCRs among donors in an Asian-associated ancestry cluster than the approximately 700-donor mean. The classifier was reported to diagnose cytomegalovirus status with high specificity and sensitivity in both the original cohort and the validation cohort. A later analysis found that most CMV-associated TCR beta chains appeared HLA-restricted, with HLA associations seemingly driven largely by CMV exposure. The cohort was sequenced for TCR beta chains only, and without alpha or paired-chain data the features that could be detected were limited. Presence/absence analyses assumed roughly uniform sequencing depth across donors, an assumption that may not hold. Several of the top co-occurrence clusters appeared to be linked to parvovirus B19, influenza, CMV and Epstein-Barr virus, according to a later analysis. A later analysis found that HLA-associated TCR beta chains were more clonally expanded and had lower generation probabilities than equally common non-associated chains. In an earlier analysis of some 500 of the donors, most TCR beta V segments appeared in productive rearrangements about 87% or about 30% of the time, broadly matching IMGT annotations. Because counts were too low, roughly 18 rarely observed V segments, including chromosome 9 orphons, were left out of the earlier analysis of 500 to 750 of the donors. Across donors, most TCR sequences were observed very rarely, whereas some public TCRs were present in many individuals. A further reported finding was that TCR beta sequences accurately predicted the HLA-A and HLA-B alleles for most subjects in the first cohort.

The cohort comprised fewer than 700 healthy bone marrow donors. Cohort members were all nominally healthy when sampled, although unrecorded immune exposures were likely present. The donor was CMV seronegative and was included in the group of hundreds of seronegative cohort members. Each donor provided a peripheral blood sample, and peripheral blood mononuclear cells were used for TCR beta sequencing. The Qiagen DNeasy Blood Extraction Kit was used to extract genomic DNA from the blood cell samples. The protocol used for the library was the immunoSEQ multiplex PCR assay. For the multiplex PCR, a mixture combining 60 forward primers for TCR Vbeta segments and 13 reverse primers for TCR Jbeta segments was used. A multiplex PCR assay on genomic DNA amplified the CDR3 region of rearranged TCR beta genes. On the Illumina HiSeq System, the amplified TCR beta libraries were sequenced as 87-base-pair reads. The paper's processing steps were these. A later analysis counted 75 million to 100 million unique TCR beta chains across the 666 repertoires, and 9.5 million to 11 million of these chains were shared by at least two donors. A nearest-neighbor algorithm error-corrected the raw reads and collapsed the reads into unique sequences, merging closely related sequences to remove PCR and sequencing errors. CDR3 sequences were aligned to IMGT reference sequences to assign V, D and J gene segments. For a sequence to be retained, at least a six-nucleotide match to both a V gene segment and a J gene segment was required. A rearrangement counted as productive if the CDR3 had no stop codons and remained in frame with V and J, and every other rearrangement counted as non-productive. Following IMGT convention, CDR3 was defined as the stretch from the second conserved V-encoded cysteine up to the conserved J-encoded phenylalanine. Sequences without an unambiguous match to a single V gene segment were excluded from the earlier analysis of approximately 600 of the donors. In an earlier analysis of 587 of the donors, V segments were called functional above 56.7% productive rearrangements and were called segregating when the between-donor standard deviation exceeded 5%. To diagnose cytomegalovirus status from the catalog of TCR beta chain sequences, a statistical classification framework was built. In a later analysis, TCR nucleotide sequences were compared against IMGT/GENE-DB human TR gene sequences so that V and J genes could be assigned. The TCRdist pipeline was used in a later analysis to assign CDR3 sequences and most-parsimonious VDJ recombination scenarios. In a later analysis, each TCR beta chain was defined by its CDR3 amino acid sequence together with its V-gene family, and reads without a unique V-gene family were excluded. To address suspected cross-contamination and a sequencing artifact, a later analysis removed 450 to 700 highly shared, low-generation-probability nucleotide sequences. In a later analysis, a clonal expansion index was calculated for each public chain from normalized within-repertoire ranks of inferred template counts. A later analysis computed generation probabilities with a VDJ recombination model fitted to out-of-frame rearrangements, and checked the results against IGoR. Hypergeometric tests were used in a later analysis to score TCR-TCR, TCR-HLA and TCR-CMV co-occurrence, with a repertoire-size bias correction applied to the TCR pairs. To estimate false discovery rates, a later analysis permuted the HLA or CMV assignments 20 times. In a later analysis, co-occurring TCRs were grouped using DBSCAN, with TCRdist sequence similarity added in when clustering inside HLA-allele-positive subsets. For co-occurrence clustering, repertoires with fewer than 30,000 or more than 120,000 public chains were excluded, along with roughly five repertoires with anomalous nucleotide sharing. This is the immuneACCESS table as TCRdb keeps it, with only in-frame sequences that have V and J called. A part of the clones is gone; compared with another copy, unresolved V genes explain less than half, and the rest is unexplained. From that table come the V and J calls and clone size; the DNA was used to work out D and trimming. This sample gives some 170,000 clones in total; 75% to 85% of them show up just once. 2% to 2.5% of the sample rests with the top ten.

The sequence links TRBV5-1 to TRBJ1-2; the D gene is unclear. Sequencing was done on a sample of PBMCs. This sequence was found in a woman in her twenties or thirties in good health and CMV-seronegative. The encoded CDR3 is CASSPESYGYTF. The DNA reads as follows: TGCGCCAGCAGCCCCGAGTCCTATGGCTACACCTTC.